This entry is about one T cell receptor (beta chain). What it recognizes is unknown. Measured with immunoSEQ multiplex PCR; TCRdb has only the in-frame clones, and not every one. Of some 20,000 clones in the sample, approximately 62% were seen once. This record comes from a study of radiation and T cells in renal cell carcinoma. Treatment described: treatment-naive control, cytoreductive nephrectomy. Findings and limits, study-wide: In nephrectomy-only tumors, top 100 clonotypes averaged approximately 40%, versus approximately 50% irradiated.

This receptor was obtained from a man aged 45 to 65 with renal cell carcinoma. Here the sequenced sample was tumor tissue, taken from a patient whose treatment was nephrectomy without radiotherapy.

The CDR3 loop reads CASSPSTDTQYF. CDR3 DNA sequence: TGTGCCAGCTCACCCAGCACAGATACGCAGTATTTT. The chain carries TRBV18 and TRBJ2-3; D is unclear. V gave up 3 bases and J gave up 0 bases, with 1 base separating them. Germline V gene data show CDR1 as KGHSH and CDR2 as LQKENI. CDR3 length: 12 amino acids.